This T cell receptor (beta chain) appears in the sequencing data of a study of cytomegalovirus exposure and HLA in healthy donors. The CDR3 is made up of 15 amino acids. V shed 0 bases and J shed 1 base, with 9 bases lying between them. Germline V gives CDR1 SEHNR, CDR2 FQNEAQ (reference sequence). PCR primers comprised 60 Vbeta and 13 Jbeta primers. Produced via immunoSEQ multiplex PCR; TCRdb's table is partial and in-frame only. The data hold roughly 100,000 clones, with over 70% observed a single time. Input material: PBMCs. The TCR originated in a male donor in good health and CMV-seronegative. V and J are TRBV7-9 and TRBJ1-1; D remains ambiguous. The CDR3 DNA sequence: TGTGCCAGCAGCTTAGCGTTGGCAGAGAACACTGAAGCTTTCTTT. Encoded protein: CASSLALAENTEAFF.